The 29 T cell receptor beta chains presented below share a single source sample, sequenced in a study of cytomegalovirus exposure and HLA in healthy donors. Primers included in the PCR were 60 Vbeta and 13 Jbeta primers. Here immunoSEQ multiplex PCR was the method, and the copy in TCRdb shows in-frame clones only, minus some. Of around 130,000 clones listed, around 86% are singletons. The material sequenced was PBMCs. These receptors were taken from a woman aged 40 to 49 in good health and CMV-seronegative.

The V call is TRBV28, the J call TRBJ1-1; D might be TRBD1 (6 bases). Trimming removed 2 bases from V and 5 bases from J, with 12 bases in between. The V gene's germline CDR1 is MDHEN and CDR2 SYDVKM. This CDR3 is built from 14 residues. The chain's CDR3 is CASSLKGGRTEAFF. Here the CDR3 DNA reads TGTGCCAGCAGTTTAAAAGGGGGTAGGACTGAAGCTTTCTTT.

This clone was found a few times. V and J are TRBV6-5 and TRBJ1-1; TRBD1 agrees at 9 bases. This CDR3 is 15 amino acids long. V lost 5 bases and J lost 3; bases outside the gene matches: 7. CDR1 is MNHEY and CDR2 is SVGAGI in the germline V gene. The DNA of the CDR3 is TGTGCCAGCAGTAGGAACAGGGGGCTGGACACTGAAGCTTTCTTT. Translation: CASSRNRGLDTEAFF.

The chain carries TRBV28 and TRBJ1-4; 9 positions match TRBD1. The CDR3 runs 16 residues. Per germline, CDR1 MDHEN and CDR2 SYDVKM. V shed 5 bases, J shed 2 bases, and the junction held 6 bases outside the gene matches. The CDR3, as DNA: TGTGCCAGCAGTCTCGGGACAGGGTTTACTAATGAAAAACTGTTTTTT. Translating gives CASSLGTGFTNEKLFF.

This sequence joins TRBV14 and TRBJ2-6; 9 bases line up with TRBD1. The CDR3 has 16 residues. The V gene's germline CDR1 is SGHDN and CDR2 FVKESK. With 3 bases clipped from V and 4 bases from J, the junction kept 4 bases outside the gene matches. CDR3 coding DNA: TGTGCCAGCAGCCAGGGGACAGGGTTCGGGGCCAACGTCCTGACTTTC. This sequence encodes CASSQGTGFGANVLTF.

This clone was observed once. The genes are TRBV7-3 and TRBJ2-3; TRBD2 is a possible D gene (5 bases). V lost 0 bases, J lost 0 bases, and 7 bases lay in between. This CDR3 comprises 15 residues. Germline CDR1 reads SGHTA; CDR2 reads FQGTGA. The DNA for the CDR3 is TGTGCCAGCAGCTTAACGAGGGATAGCACAGATACGCAGTATTTT. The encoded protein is CASSLTRDSTDTQYF.

The CDR3 sequence is CASSALEAGELFF. The CDR3 coding sequence is TGTGCCAGTAGTGCCTTAGAGGCCGGGGAGCTGTTTTTT. The rearrangement links TRBV19 to TRBJ2-2; D call uncertain. The CDR3 is 13 residues long. Trimming stripped 5 bases from V and 6 bases from J, with 10 bases between. From germline, CDR1 is LNHDA and CDR2 SQIVND (reference sequence).

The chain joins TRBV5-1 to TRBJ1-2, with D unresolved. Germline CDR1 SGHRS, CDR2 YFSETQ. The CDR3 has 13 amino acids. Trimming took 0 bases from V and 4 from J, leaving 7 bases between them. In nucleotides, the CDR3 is TGCGCCAGCAGCTTGGACAGTTTCTATGGCTACACCTTC. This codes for CASSLDSFYGYTF.

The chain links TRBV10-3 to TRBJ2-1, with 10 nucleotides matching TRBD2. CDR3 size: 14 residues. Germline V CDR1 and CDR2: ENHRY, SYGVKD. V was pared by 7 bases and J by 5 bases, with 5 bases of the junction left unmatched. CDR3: CAIKGLAENNEQFF. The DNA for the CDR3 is TGTGCCATCAAAGGACTAGCGGAGAACAATGAGCAGTTCTTC.

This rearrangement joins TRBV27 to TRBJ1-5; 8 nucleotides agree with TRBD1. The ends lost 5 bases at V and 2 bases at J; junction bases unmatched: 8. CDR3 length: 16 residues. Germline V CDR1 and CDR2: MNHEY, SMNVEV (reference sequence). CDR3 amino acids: CASSRQGQFGNQPQHF. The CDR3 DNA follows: TGTGCCAGCAGTCGACAGGGGCAGTTTGGCAATCAGCCCCAGCATTTT.

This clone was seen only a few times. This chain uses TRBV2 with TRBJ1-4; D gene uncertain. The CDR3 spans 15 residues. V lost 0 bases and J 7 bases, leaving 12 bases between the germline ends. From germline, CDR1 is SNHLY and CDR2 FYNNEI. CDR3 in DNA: TGTGCCAGCAGTGAAGCGCCTTGGGCAGGTGAAAAACTGTTTTTT. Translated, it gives CASSEAPWAGEKLFF.

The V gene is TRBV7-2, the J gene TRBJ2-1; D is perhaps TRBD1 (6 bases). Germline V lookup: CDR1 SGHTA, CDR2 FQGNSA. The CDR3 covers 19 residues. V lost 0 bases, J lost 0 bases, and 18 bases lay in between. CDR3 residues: CASSLASATGSSSYNEQFF. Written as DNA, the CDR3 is TGTGCCAGCAGCTTAGCCTCGGCAACAGGGTCTAGCTCCTACAATGAGCAGTTCTTC. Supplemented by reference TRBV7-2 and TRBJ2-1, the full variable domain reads GAGVSQSPSNKVTEKGKDVELRCDPISGHTALYWYRQSLGQGLEFLIYFQGNSAPDKSGLPSDRFSAERTGGSVSTLTIQRTQQEDSAVYLCASSLASATGSSSYNEQFFGPGTRLTVL.

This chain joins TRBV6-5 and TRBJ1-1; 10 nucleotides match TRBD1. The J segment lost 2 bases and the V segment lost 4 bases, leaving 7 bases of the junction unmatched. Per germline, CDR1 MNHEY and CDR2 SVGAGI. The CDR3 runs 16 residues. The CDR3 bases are TGTGCCAGCAGTTCGCGGACAGGGGGAATAAACACTGAAGCTTTCTTT. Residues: CASSSRTGGINTEAFF.

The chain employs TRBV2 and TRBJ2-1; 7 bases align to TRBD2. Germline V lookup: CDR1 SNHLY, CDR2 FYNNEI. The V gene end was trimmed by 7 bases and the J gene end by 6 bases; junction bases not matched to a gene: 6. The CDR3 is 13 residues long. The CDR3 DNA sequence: TGTGCCAGCACCGGGGACTACGGCAATGAGCAGTTCTTC. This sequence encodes CASTGDYGNEQFF.

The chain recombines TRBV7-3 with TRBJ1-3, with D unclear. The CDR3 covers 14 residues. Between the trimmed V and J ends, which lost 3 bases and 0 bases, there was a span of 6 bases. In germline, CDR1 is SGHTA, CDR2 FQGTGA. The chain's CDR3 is CASSFGGSGNTIYF. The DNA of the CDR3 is TGTGCCAGCAGCTTTGGAGGCTCTGGAAACACCATATATTTT.

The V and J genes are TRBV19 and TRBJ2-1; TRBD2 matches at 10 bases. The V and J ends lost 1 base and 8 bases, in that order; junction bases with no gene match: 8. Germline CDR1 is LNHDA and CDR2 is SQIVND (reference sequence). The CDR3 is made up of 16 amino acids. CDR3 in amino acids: CASSIVWLAGAYEQFF. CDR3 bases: TGTGCCAGTAGTATAGTATGGCTAGCGGGAGCCTATGAGCAGTTCTTC.

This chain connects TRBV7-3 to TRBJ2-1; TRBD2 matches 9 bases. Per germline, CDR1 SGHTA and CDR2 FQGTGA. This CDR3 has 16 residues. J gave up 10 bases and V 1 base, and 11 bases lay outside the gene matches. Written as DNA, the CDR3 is TGTGCCAGCAGCTTAATTTATGGCGGGGGGGCCGGGGAGCAGTTCTTC. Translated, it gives CASSLIYGGGAGEQFF.

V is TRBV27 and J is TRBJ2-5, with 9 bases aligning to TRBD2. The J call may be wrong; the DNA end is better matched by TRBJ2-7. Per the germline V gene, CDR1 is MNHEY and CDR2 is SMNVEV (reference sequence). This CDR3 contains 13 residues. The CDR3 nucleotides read TGTGCCAGCGGGGTAGCGGGAGCCAACGAGCAGTACTTC. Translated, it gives CASGVAGANEQYF.

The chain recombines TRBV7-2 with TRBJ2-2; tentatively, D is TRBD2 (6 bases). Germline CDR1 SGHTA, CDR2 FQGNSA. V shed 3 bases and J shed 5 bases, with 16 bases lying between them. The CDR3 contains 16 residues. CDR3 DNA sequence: TGTGCCAGCAGCTTGGGACTTCCCATAGGTACCGGGGAGCTGTTTTTT. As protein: CASSLGLPIGTGELFF.

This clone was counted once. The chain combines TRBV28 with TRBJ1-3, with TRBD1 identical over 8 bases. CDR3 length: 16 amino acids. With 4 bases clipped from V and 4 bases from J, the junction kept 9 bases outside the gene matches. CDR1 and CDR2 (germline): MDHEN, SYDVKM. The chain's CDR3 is CASSSGQGYGGNTIYF. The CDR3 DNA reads TGTGCCAGCAGTTCAGGACAGGGTTACGGAGGAAACACCATATATTTT.

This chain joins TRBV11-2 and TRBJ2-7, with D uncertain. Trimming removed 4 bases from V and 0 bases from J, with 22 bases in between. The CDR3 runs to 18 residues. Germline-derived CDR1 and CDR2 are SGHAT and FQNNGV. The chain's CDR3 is CASSSLISRVPISYEQYF. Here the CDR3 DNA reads TGTGCCAGCAGCTCGTTAATCAGCCGGGTCCCCATCTCCTACGAGCAGTACTTC.

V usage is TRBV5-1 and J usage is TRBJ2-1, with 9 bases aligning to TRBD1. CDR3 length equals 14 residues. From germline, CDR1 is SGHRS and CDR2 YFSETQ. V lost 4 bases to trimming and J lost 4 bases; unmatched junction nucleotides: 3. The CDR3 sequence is CASSPGTGYNEQFF. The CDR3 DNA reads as TGCGCCAGCAGCCCTGGGACAGGGTACAATGAGCAGTTCTTC.

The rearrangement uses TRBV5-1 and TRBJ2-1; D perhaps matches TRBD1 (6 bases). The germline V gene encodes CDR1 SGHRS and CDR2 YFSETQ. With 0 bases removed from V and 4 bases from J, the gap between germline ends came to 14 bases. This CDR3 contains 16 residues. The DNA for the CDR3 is TGCGCCAGCAGCTTGGTGTCCAGGGGCACTTACAATGAGCAGTTCTTC. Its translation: CASSLVSRGTYNEQFF. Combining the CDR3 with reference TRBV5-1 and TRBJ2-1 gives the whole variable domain KAGVTQTPRYLIKTRGQQVTLSCSPISGHRSVSWYQQTPGQGLQFLFEYFSETQRNKGNFPGRFSGRQFSNSRSEMNVSTLELGDSALYLCASSLVSRGTYNEQFFGPGTRLTVL.

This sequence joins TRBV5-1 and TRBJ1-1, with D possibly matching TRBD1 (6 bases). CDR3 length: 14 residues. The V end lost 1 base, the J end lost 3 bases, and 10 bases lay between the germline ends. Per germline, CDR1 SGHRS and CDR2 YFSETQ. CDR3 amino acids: CASSLTGLDTEAFF. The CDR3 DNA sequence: TGCGCCAGCAGCTTGACAGGGTTGGACACTGAAGCTTTCTTT.

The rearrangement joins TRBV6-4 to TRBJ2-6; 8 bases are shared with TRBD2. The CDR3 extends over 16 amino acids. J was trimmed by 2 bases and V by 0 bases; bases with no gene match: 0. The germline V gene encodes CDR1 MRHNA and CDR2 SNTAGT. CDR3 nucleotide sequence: TGTGCCAGCAGTGACTCCGGGGGGGCTGGGGCCAACGTCCTGACTTTC. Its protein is CASSDSGGAGANVLTF.

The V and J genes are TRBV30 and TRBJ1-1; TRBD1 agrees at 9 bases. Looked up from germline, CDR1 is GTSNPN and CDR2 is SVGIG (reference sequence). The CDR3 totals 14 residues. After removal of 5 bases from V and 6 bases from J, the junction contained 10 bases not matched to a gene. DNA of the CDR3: TGTGCCTGGGACCCCGGGACAGGGAATCCTGAAGCTTTCTTT. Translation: CAWDPGTGNPEAFF.

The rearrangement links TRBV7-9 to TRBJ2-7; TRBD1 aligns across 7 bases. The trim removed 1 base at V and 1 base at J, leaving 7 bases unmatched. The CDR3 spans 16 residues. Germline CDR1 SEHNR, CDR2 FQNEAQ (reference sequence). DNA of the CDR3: TGTGCCAGCAGCTTAGGGGCAGGGGGTGCTTCCTACGAGCAGTACTTC. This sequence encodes CASSLGAGGASYEQYF. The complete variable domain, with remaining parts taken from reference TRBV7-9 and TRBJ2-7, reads DTGVSQNPRHKITKRGQNVTFRCDPISEHNRLYWYRQTLGQGPEFLTYFQNEAQLEKSRLLSDRFSAERPKGSFSTLEIQRTEQGDSAMYLCASSLGAGGASYEQYFGPGTRLTVT.

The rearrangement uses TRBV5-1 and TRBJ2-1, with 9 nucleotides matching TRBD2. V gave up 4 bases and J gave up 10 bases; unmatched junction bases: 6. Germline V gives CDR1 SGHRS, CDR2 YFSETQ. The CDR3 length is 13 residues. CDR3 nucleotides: TGCGCCAGCAGCCGACCTCTAGCGGGAGAGCAGTTCTTC. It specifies CASSRPLAGEQFF.

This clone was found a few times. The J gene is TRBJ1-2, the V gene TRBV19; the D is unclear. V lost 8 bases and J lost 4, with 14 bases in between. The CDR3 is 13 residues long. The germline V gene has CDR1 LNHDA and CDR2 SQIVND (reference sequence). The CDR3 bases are TGTGCCAGTCAGACGACATACTCCTATGGCTACACCTTC. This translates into CASQTTYSYGYTF.

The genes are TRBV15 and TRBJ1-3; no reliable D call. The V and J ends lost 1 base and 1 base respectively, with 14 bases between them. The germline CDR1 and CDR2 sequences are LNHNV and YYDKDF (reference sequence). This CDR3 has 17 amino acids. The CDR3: CATSRVGGSNSGNTIYF. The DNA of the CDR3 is TGTGCCACCAGCAGAGTGGGAGGGTCCAATTCTGGAAACACCATATATTTT.